This T cell receptor (beta chain) is from a study of Graves' ophthalmopathy and Graves' hyperthyroidism. Study-wide background: No treatment had been given when peripheral blood was collected at initial diagnosis. General study results and limits: Stable hyperthyroidism and ophthalmopathy were told apart by a 13-signature model, which achieved 85% to 90% sensitivity and roughly 80% specificity.

Germline V gene lookup returns CDR1 MGHDK and CDR2 SYGVNS. V shed 3 bases and J 4 bases; nucleotides not matched to a gene: 7. This CDR3 contains 15 residues. Amplified material comprised TCR beta CDR3 regions derived from RNA transcripts. Second-round multiplex PCR came after first-round RT-PCR with HTBI primers. From the multiplex PCR reads, TCRdb called clonotypes with MiXCR, one entry per CDR3 protein. There are 400,000 to 500,000 distinct CDR3 sequences in the sample; under 25% occur only once, and roughly 3% lies in the top ten. Ophthalmopathy absent within 18 months of follow-up marked hyperthyroidism as stable. This clonotype turned up a few times. The target antigen is unknown.

This sequence originates from a woman younger than 30 with stable Graves' hyperthyroidism. The sequenced material came from peripheral blood. V gene TRBV25-1 combines with J gene TRBJ2-7, with 9 bases identical to TRBD2. Here the CDR3 DNA reads TGTGCCAGCAGTGATAGCGGGAGTACCGCTTACGAGCAGTACTTC. It yields the protein CASSDSGSTAYEQYF.